This is a list of T cell receptor beta chains from one sample in a study of Tregs in tolerant kidney transplant recipients. Data came from immunoSEQ multiplex PCR; TCRdb stores just in-frame clones and leaves some out. The sample holds 69,000 or so clones, roughly 91% seen once. Sequences were derived from CD4+ T cells from blood, sampled before the transplant. The receptors come from a human donor who received a combined kidney and bone marrow transplant. CDR3s include the opening cysteine and the closing phenylalanine or tryptophan. D genes are given only for firm matches. The size field is filled for only some rows; it gives once, few, many or a size class.

V gene	CDR3 length	D gene	clone size	J gene	CDR3 DNA	CDR3 protein
TRBV7-6	13	-	-	TRBJ2-5	TGTGCCAGCAGCCAGGAGGGCGCCGGGACCCAGTACTTC	CASSQEGAGTQYF
TRBV5-1	17	TRBD2	-	TRBJ2-2	TGCGCCAGCAGCTTGACTATCGTCGGCGGGGGCACCGGGGAGCTGTTTTTT	CASSLTIVGGGTGELFF
TRBV28	16	TRBD1	few	TRBJ1-5	TGTGCCAGCAGTTCCCCCATCCAGACAGGGAACCAGCCCCAGCATTTT	CASSSPIQTGNQPQHF
TRBV4-1	14	-	-	TRBJ2-1	TGCGCCAGCAGCCACCGGGGCCCAGGGAGGGAGCAGTTCTTC	CASSHRGPGREQFF
TRBV7-7	12	-	once	TRBJ2-7	TGTGCCAGCAGCCGCTGGAGGGGCGAGCAGTACTTC	CASSRWRGEQYF
TRBV30	12	-	-	TRBJ2-1	TGTGCCTGGAGTGTAAGGGACTCCGGGCAGTTCTTC	CAWSVRDSGQFF
TRBV5-1	14	TRBD1	-	TRBJ2-7	TGCGCCAGCAGCTTGGCTGGGACAGCCTACGAGCAGTACTTC	CASSLAGTAYEQYF
TRBV19	13	TRBD2	few	TRBJ2-7	TGTGCCACCCAGACTAGCGGGAGTTACGAGCAGTACTTC	CATQTSGSYEQYF
TRBV4-3	17	TRBD1	few	TRBJ2-2	TGCGCCAGCAGCCAAGTTACAGGGGGCGCAAGATCCGGGGAGCTGTTTTTT	CASSQVTGGARSGELFF
TRBV11-2	15	-	-	TRBJ2-3	TGTGCCAGCAGCTTAACGGGACTCGAGACAGATACGCAGTATTTT	CASSLTGLETDTQYF
TRBV28	15	TRBD1	-	TRBJ2-7	TGTGCCAGCAAGAATGGGGGACAGGTACATTACGAGCAGTACTTC	CASKNGGQVHYEQYF
TRBV7-2	15	-	-	TRBJ2-1	TGTGCCAGCAGTTATGACAGAAGCTCCTACAATGAGCAGTTCTTC	CASSYDRSSYNEQFF
TRBV21-1	15	-	-	TRBJ2-1	TGTGCCAGCAGCAAAGTGGACAGGGTTTTGAATGAGCAGTTCTTC	CASSKVDRVLNEQFF
TRBV7-3	15	-	-	TRBJ2-7	TGTGCCAGCAGCTTATATCGGGCCGGGACCTACGAGCAGTACTTC	CASSLYRAGTYEQYF
TRBV30	15	-	-	TRBJ2-7	TGTGCCTGGAGTGTGGGGTCCCCGAGCGGCTACGAGCAGTACTTC	CAWSVGSPSGYEQYF
TRBV11-2	15	-	few	TRBJ2-7	TGTGCCAGCAGCCGCAGCCGGGACTCCTACTACGAGCAGTACTTC	CASSRSRDSYYEQYF
TRBV14	15	-	-	TRBJ2-7	TGTGCCAGCAGCCAACACGGTACAGGATCCTACGAGCAGTACTTC	CASSQHGTGSYEQYF
TRBV28	15	-	few	TRBJ1-1	TGTGCCAGCAGTTCCCCGACAGAAACTAACACTGAAGCTTTCTTT	CASSSPTETNTEAFF
TRBV5-1	15	-	-	TRBJ1-1	TGCGCCAGCAGCACGGGTACTCTGATTGCCACTGAAGCTTTCTTT	CASSTGTLIATEAFF
TRBV18	17	-	-	TRBJ2-3	TGTGCCAGCTCACCACCAGTGACAGCTCTCAATCGGGATACGCAGTATTTT	CASSPPVTALNRDTQYF
TRBV30	13	-	-	TRBJ1-2	TGTGCCTGGAGTGCCGGGACAAACTATGGCTACACCTTC	CAWSAGTNYGYTF
TRBV4-2	13	-	-	TRBJ2-5	TGTGCCAGCAGCAAAGGGACTGAAGAGACCCAGTACTTC	CASSKGTEETQYF